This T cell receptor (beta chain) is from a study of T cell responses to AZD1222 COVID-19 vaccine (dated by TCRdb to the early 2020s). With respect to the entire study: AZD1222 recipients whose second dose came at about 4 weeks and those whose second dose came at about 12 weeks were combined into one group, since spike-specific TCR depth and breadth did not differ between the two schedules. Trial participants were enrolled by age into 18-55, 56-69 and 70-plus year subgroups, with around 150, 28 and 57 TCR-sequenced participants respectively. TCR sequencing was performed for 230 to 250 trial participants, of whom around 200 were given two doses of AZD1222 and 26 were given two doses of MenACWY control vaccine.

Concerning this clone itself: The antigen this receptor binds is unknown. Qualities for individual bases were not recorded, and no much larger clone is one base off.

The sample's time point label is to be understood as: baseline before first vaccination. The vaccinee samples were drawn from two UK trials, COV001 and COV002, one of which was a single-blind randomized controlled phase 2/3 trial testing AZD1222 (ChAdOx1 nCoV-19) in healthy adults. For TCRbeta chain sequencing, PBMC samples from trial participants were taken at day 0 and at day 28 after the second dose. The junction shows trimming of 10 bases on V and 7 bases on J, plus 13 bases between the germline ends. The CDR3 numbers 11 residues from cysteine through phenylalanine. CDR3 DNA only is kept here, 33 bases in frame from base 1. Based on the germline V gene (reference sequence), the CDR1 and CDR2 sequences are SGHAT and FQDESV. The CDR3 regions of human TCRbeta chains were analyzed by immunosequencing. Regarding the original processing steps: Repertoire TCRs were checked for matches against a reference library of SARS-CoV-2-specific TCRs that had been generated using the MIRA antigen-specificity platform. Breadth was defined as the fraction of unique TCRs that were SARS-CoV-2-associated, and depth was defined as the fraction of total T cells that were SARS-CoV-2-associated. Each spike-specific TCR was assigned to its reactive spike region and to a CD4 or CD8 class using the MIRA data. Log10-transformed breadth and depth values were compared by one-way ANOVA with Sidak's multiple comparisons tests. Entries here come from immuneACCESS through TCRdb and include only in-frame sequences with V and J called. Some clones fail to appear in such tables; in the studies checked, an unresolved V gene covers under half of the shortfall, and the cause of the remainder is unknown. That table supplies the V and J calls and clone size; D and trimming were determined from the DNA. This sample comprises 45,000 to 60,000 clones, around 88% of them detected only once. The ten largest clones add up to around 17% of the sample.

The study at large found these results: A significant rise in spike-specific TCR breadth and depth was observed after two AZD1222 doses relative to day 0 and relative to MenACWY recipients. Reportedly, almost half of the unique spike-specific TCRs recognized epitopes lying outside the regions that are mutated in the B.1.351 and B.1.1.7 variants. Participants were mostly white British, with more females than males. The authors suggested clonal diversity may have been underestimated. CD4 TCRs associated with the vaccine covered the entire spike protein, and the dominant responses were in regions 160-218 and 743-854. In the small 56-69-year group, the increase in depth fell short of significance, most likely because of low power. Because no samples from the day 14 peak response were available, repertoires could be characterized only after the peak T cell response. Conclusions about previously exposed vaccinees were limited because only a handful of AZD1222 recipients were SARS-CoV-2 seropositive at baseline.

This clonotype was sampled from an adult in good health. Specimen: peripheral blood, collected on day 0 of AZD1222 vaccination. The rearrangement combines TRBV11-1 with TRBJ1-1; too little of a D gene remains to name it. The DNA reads TGTGCCACCCAGCCAGGCAGTGAAGCTTTCTTT. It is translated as CATQPGSEAFF.